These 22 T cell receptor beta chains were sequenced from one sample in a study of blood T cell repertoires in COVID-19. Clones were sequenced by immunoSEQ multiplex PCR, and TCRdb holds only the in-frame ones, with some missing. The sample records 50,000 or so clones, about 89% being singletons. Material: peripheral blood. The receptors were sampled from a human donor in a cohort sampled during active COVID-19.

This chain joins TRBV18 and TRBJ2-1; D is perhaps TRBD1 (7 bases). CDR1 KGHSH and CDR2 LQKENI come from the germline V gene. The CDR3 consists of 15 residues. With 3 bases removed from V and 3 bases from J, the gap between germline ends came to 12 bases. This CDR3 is CASSPFRGDYNEQFF. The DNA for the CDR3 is TGTGCCAGCTCACCTTTCAGGGGGGACTACAATGAGCAGTTCTTC.

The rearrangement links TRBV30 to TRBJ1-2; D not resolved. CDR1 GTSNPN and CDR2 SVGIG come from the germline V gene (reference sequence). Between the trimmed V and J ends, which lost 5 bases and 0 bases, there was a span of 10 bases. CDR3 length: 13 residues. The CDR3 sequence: CAWVPSSNYGYTF. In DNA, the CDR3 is TGTGCCTGGGTCCCGTCGTCTAACTATGGCTACACCTTC.

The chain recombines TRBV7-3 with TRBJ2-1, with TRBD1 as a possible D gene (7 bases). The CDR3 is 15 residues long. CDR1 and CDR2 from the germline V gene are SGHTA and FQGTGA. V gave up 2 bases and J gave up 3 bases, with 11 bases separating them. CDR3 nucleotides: TGTGCCAGCAGCTTAGGCGGGACAGACTACAATGAGCAGTTCTTC. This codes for CASSLGGTDYNEQFF.

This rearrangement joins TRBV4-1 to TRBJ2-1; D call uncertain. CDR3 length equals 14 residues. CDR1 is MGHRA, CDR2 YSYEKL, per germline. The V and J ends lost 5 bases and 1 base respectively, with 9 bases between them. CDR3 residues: CASSKLVSYNEQFF. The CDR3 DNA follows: TGCGCCAGCAGCAAACTTGTATCCTACAATGAGCAGTTCTTC.

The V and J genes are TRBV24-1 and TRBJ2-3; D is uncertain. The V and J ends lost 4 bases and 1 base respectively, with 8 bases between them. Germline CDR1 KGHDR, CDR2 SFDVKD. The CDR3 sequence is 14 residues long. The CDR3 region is CATSEQTGTDTQYF. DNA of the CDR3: TGTGCCACCAGTGAACAGACGGGCACAGATACGCAGTATTTT.

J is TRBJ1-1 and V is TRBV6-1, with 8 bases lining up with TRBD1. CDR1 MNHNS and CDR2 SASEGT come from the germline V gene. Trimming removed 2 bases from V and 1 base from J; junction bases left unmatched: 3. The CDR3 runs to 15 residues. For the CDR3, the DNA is TGTGCCAGCAGTGAAAGGGGGACAGGGAACACTGAAGCTTTCTTT. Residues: CASSERGTGNTEAFF.

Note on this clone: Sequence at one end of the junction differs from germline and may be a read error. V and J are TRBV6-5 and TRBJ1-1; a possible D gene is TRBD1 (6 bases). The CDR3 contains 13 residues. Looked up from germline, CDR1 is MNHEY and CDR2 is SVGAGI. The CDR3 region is CATSWGRDTEAFF. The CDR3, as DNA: TGTGCCACCAGTTGGGGGCGGGACACTGAAGCTTTCTTT.

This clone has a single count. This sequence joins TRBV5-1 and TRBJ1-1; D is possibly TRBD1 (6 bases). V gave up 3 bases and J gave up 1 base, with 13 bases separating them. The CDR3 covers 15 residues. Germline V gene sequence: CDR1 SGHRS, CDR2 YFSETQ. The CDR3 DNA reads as TGCGCCAGCAGCTGGCGGGGGGGCCAGAACACTGAAGCTTTCTTT. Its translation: CASSWRGGQNTEAFF.

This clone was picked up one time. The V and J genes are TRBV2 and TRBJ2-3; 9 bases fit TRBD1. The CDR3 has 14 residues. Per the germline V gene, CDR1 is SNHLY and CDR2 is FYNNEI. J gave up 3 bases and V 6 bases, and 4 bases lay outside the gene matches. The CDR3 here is CASRVTGGTDTQYF. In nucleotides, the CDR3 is TGTGCCAGCAGGGTGACAGGGGGAACAGATACGCAGTATTTT.

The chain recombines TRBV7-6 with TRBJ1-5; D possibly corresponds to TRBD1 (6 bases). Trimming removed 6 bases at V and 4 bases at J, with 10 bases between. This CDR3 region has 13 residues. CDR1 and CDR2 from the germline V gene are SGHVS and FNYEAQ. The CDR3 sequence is CASSLTGNQPQHF. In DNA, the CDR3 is TGTGCCAGCAGTCTTACAGGGAATCAGCCCCAGCATTTT.

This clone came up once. The DNA for the CDR3 is TGTGCCAGCACCCGAAGGCCCGGGACAAACACAGATACGCAGTATTTT. Translation gives CASTRRPGTNTDTQYF. The chain couples TRBV27 to TRBJ2-3; TRBD1 is a possible D gene (6 bases). From germline, CDR1 is MNHEY and CDR2 SMNVEV (reference sequence). Trimming removed 7 bases from V and 2 bases from J, with 19 bases in between. The CDR3 extends over 16 amino acids.

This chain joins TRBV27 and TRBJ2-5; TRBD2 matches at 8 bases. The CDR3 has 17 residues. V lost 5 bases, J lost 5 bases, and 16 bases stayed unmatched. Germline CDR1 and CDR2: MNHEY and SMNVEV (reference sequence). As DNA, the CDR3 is TGTGCCAGCAGTCCTCTGCGACGGGAGGGCCGGACGGAGACCCAGTACTTC. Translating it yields CASSPLRREGRTETQYF.

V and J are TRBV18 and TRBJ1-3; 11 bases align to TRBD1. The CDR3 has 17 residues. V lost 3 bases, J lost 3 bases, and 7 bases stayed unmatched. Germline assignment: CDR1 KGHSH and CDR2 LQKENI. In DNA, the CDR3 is TGTGCCAGCTCACCCCCAGGACAGGGGGCCTTTGGAAACACCATATATTTT. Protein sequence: CASSPPGQGAFGNTIYF.

CDR3 sequence reads: CASRPLAEAYNEQFF. The CDR3 DNA is TGTGCCAGCAGGCCACTAGCGGAAGCATACAATGAGCAGTTCTTC. The rearrangement joins TRBV28 to TRBJ2-1, with 8 bases identical to TRBD2. The CDR3 extends over 15 amino acids. V lost 6 bases, J lost 4 bases, and 8 bases stayed unmatched. CDR1 and CDR2 from the germline V gene are MDHEN and SYDVKM. The full variable domain, completed using reference TRBV28 and TRBJ2-1, is DVKVTQSSRYLVKRTGEKVFLECVQDMDHENMFWYRQDPGLGLRLIYFSYDVKMKEKGDIPEGYSVSREKKERFSLILESASTNQTSMYLCASRPLAEAYNEQFFGPGTRLTVL.

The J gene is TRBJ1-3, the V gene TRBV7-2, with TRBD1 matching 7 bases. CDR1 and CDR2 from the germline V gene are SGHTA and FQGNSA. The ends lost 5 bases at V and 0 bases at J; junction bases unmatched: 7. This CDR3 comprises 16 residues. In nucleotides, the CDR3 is TGTGCCAGCAGCCACAACGACAGGGTCTCTGGAAACACCATATATTTT. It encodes CASSHNDRVSGNTIYF.

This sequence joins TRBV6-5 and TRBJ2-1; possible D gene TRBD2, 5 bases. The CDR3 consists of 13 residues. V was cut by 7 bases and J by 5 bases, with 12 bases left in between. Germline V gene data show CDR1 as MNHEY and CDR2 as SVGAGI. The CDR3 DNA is TGTGCCAGCATGTACAGCGGAAACAATGAGCAGTTCTTC. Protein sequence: CASMYSGNNEQFF.

CDR3: CASIESGGVSYNEQFF. The DNA of the CDR3 is TGTGCCAGCATAGAGAGTGGGGGCGTGTCCTACAATGAGCAGTTCTTC. The chain couples TRBV28 to TRBJ2-1, with a weak D call TRBD1 (6 bases). V was shortened by 7 bases and J by 1 base, with 17 bases between the two germline ends. The germline gives CDR1 MDHEN, CDR2 SYDVKM. This CDR3 has 16 residues.

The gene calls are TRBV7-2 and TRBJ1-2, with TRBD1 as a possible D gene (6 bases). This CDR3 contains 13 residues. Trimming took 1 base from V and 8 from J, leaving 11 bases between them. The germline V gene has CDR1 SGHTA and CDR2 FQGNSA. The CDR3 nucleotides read TGTGCCAGCAGCTTAGGGGGGCGGATCGGCTACACCTTC. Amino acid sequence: CASSLGGRIGYTF. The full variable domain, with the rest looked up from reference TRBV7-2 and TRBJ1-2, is GAGVSQSPSNKVTEKGKDVELRCDPISGHTALYWYRQSLGQGLEFLIYFQGNSAPDKSGLPSDRFSAERTGGSVSTLTIQRTQQEDSAVYLCASSLGGRIGYTFGSGTRLTVV.

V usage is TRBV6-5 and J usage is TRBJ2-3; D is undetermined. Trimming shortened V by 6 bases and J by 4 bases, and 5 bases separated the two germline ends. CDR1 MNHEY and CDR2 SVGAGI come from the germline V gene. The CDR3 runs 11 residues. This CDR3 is CASRESDTQYF. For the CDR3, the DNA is TGTGCCAGCAGGGAGTCAGATACGCAGTATTTT.

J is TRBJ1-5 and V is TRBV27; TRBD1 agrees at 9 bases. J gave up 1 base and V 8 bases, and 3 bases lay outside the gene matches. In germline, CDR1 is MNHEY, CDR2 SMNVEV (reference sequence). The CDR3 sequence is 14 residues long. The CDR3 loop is CASPTGGSNQPQHF. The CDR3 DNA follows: TGTGCCAGCCCGACAGGGGGAAGCAATCAGCCCCAGCATTTT.

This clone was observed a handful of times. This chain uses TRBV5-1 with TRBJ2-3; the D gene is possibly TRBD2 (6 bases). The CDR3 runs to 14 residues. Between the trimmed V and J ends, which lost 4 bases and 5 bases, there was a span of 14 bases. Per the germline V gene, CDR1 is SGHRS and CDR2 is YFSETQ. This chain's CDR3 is CASSPGRTIDTQYF. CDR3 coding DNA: TGCGCCAGCAGCCCCGGGAGAACGATAGATACGCAGTATTTT.

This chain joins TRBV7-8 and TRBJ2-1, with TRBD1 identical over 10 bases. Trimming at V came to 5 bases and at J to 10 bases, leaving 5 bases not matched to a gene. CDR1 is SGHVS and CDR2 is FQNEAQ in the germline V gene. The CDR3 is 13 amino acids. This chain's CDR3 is CASSRQGAWEQFF. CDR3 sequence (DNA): TGTGCCAGCAGCCGACAGGGGGCTTGGGAGCAGTTCTTC.